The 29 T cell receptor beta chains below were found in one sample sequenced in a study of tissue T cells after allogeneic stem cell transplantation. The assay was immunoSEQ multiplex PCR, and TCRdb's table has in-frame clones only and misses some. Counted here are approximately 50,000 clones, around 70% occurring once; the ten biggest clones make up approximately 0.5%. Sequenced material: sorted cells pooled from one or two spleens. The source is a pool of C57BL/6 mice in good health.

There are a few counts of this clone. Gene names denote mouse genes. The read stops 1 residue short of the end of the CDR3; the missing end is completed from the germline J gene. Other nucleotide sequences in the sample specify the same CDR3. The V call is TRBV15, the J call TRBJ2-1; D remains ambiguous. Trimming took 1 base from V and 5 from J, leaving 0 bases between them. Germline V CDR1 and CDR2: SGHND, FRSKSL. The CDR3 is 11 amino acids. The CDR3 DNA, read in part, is TGTGCCAGCAGTTTAGATGCTGAGCAGTTC. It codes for CASSLDAEQF. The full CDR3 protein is CASSLDAEQFF.

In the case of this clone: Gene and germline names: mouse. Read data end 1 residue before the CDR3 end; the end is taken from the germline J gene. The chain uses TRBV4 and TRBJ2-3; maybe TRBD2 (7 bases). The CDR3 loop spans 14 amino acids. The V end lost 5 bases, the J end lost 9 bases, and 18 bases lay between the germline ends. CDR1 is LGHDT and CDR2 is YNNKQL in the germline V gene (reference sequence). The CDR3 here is CASSPGWGLSTLYF. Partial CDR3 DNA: TGTGCCAGCAGCCCCGGCTGGGGGCTCTCCACGCTGTAT.

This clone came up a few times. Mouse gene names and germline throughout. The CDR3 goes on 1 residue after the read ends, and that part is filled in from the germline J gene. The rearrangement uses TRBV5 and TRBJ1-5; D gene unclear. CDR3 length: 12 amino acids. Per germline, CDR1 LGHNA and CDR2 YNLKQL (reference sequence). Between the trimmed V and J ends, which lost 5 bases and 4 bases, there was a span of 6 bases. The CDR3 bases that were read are TGTGCCAGCAGCGCCAAAAACCAGGCTCCGCTT. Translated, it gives CASSAKNQAPL. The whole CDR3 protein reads CASSAKNQAPLF.

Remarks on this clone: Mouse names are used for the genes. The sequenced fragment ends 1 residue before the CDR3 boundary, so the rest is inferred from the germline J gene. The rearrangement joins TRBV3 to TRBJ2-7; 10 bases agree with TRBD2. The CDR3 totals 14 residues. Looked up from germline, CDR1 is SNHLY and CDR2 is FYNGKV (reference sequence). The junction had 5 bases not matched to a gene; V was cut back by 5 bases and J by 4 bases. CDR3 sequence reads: CASSQRDWGYEQYF. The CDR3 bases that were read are TGTGCCAGCAGCCAACGGGACTGGGGATATGAACAGTAC.

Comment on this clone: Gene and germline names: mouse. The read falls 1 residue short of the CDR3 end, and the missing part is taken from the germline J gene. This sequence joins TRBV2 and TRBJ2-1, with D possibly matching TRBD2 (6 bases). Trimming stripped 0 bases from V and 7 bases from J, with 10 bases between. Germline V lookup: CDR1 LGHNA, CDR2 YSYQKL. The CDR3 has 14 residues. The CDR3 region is CASSQDGGWAEQFF. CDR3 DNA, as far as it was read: TGTGCCAGCAGCCAAGACGGGGGGTGGGCTGAGCAGTTC.

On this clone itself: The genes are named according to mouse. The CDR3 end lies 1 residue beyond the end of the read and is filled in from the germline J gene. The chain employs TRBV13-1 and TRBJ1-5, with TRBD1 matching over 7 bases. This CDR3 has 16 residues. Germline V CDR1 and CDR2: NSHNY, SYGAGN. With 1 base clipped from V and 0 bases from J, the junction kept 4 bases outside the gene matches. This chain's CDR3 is CASSDWDSYNNQAPLF. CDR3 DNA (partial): TGTGCCAGCAGTGATTGGGACAGTTATAACAACCAGGCTCCGCTT.

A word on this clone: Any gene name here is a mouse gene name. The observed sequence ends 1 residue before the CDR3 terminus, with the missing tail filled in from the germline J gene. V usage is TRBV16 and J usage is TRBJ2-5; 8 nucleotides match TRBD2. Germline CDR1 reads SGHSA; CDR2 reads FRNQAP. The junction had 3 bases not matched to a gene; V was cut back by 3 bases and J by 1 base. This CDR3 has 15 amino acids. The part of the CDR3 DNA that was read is TGTGCAAGCAGCTTTTATGGGGGGGACCAAGACACCCAGTAC. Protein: CASSFYGGDQDTQY. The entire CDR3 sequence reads CASSFYGGDQDTQYF.

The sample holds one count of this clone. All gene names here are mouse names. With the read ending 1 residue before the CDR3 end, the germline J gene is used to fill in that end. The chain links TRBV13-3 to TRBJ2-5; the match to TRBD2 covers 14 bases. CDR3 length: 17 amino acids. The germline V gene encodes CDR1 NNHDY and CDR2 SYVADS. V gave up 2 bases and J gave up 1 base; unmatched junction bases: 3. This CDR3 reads CASSEGLGGRDQDTQYF. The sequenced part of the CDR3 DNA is TGTGCCAGCAGTGAGGGACTGGGGGGGCGCGACCAAGACACCCAGTAC. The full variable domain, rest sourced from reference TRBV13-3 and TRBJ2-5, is EAAVTQSPRSKVAVTGGKVTLSCHQTNNHDYMYWYRQDTGHGLRLIHYSYVADSTEKGDIPDGYKASRPSQENFSLILELASLSQTAVYFCASSEGLGGRDQDTQYFGPGTRLLVL.

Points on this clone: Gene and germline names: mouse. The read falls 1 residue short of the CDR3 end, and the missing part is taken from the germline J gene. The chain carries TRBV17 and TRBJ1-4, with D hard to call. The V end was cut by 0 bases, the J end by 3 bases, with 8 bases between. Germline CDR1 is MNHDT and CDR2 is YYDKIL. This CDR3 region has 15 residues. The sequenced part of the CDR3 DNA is TGTGCTAGCAGTAGAGAAGGGAGGACCAACGAAAGATTATTT. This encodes CASSREGRTNERLF. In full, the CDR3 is CASSREGRTNERLFF. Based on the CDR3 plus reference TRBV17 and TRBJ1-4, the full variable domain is DTTVKQNPRYKLARVGKPVNLICSQTMNHDTMYWYQKKPNQAPKLLLFYYDKILNREADTFEKFQSSRPNNSFCSLYIGSAGLEYSAMYLCASSREGRTNERLFFGHGTKLSVL.

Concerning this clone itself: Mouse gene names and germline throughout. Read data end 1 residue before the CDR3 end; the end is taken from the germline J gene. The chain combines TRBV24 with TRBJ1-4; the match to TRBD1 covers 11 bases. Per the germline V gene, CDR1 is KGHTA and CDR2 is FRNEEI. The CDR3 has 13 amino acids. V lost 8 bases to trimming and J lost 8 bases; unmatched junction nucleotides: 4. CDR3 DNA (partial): TGTGCCAGCCTGGACAGGGGGCGAGAAAGATTATTT. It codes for CASLDRGRERLF. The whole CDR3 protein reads CASLDRGRERLFF.

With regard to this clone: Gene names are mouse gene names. The CDR3 protein is CASSFLGGRGTLYF. CDR3 DNA (partial): TGTGCCAGCAGTTTTCTGGGGGGGCGAGGCACCTTGTAC. The chain has TRBV15 and TRBJ2-4, with TRBD2 matching over 10 bases. Sequencing ends 1 residue short of the CDR3 end; the germline J gene provides the rest. V lost 3 bases and J lost 8; bases outside the gene matches: 5. Germline V gene data show CDR1 as SGHND and CDR2 as FRSKSL. CDR3 length: 14 residues.

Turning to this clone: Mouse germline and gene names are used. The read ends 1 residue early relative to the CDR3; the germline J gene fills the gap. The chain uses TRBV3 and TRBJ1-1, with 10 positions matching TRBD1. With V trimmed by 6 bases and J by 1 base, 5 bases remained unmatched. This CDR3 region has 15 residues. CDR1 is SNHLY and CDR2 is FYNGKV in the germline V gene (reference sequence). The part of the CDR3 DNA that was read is TGTGCCAGCAGTCGACAGGGGGCGAGAAACACAGAAGTCTTC. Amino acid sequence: CASSRQGARNTEVF. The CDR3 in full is CASSRQGARNTEVFF.

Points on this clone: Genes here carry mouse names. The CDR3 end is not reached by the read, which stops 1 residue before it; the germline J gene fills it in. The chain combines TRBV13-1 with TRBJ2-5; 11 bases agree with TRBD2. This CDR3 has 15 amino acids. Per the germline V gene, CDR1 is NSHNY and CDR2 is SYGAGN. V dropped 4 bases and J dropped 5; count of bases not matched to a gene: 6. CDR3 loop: CASSSGLGGGDTQYF. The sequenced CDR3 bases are TGTGCCAGCAGTTCCGGACTGGGGGGAGGAGACACCCAGTAC.

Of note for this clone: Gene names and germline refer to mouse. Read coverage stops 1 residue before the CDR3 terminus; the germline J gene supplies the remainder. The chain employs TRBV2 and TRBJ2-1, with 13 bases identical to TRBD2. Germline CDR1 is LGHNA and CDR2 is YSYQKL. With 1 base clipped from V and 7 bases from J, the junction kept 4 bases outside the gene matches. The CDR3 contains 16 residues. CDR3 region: CASSQGTGGAPAEQFF. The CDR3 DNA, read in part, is TGTGCCAGCAGCCAAGGGACTGGGGGGGCGCCCGCTGAGCAGTTC.

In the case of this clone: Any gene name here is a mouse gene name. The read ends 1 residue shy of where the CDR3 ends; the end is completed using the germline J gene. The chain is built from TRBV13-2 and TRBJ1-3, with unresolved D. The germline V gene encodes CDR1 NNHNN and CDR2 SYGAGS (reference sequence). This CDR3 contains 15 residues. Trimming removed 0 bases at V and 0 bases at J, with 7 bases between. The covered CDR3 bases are TGTGCCAGCGGTGATGCAACACTTTCTGGAAATACGCTCTAT. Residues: CASGDATLSGNTLY. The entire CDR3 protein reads CASGDATLSGNTLYF.

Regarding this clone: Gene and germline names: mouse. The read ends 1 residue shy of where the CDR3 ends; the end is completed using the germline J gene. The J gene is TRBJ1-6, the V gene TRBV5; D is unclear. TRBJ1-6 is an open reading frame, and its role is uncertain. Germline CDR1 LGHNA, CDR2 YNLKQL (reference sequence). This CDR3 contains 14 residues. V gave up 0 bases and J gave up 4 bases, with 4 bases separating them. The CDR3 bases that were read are TGTGCCAGCAGCCAAGAACAATATAATTCGCCCCTCTAC. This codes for CASSQEQYNSPLY. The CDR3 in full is CASSQEQYNSPLYF.

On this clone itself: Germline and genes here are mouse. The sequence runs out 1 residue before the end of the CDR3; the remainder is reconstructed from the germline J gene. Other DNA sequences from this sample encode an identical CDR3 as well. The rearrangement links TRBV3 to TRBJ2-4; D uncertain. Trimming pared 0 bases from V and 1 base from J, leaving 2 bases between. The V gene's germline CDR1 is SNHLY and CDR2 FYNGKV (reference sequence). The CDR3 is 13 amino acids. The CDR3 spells CASSLAGQNTLYF. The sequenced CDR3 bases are TGTGCCAGCAGCTTAGCAGGTCAAAACACCTTGTAC.

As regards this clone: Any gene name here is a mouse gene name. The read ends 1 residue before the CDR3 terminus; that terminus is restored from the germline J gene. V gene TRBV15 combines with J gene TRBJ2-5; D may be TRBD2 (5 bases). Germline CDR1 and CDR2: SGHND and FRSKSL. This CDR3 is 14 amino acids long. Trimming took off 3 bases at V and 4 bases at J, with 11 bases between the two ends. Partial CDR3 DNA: TGTGCCAGCAGTTTTGGGCTGGGCGAAGACACCCAGTAC. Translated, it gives CASSFGLGEDTQY. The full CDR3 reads CASSFGLGEDTQYF.

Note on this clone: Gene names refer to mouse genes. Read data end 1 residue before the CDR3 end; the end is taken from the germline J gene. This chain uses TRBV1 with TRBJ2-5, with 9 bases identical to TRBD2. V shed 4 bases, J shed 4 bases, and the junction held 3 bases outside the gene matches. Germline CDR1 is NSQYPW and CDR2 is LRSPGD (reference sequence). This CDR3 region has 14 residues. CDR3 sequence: CTCSGGGAKDTQYF. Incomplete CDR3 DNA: TGCACCTGCAGTGGTGGGGGGGCGAAAGACACCCAGTAC.

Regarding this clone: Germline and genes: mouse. Here the CDR3 reads CASSHPGDTEVFF. The part of the CDR3 DNA that was read is TGTGCTAGCAGTCACCCAGGTGACACAGAAGTCTTC. The rearrangement links TRBV21 to TRBJ1-1; unclear D gene. Read coverage stops 1 residue before the CDR3 terminus; the germline J gene supplies the remainder. TRBV21 is marked as an open reading frame, function uncertain. CDR3 size: 13 residues. V gave up 3 bases and J gave up 3 bases, with 8 bases separating them.

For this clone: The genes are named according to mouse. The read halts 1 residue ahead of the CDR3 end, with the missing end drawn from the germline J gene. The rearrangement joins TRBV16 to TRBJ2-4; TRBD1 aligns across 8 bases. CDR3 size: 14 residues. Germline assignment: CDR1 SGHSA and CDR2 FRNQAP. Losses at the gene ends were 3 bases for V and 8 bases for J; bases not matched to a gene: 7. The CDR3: CASSLARTGPTLYF. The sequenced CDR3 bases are TGTGCAAGCAGCTTGGCCCGGACAGGGCCCACCTTGTAC.

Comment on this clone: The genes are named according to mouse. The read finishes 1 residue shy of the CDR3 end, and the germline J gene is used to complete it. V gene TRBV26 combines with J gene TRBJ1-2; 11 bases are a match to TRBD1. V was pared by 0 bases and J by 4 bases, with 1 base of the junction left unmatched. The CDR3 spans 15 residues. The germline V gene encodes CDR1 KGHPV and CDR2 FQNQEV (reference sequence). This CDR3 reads CASSLSGTGGSDYTF. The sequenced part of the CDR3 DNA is TGTGCCAGCAGTCTGTCCGGGACAGGGGGCTCCGACTACACC. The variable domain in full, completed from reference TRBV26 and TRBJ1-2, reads NSKVIQTPRYLVKGQGQKAKMRCIPEKGHPVVFWYQQNKNNEFKFLINFQNQEVLQQIDMTEKRFSAECPSNSPCSLEIQSSEAGDSALYLCASSLSGTGGSDYTFGSGTRLLVI.

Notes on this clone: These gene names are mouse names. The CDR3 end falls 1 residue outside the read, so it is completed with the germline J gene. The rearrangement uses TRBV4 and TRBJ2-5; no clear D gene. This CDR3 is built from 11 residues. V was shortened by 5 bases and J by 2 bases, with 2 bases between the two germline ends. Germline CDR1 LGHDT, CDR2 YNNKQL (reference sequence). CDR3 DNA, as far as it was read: TGTGCCAGCAGCATCCAAGACACCCAGTAC. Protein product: CASSIQDTQY. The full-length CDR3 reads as CASSIQDTQYF.

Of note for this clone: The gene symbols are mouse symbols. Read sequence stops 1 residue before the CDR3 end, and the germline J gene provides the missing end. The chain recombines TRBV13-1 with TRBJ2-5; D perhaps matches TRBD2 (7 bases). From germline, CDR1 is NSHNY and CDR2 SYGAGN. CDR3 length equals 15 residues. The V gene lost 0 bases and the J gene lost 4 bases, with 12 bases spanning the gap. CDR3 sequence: CASSDGGAGEDTQYF. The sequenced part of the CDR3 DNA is TGTGCCAGCAGTGATGGGGGGGCAGGGGAAGACACCCAGTAC.

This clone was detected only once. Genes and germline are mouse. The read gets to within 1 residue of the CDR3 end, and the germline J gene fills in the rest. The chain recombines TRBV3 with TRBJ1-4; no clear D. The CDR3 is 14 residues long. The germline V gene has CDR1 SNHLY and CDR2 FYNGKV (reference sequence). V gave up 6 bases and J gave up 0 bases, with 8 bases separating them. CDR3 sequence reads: CASSTTISNERLFF. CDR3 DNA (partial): TGTGCCAGCAGTACGACAATTTCCAACGAAAGATTATTT.

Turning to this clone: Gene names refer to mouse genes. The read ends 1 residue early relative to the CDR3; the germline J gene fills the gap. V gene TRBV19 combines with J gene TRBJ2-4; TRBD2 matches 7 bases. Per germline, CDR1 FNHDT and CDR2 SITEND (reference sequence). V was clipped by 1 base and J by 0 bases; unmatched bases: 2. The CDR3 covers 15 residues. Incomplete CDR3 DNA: TGTGCCAGCAGTATAATCTGGGGGAGTCAAAACACCTTGTAC. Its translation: CASSIIWGSQNTLY. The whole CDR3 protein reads CASSIIWGSQNTLYF.

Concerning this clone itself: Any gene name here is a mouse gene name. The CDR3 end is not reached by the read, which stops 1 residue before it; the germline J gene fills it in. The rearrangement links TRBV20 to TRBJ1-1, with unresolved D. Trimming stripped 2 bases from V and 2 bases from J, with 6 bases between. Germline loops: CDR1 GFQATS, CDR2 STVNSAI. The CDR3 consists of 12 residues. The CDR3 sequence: CGARRSNTEVFF. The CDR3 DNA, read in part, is TGTGGTGCTAGGAGGAGCAACACAGAAGTCTTC. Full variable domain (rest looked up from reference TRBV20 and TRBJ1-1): GALVYQYPRRTICKSGTSMRMECQAVGFQATSVAWYRQSPQKTFELIALSTVNSAIKYEQNFTQEKFPISHPNLSFSSMTVLNAYLEDRGLYLCGARRSNTEVFFGKGTRLTVV.

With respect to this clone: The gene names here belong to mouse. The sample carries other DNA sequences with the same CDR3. The CDR3 DNA, read in part, is TGTGCCTGGAGTCTGGGGAATTCTGGAAATACGCTCTAT. This codes for CAWSLGNSGNTLY. The entire CDR3 sequence reads CAWSLGNSGNTLYF. V gene TRBV31 combines with J gene TRBJ1-3; D gene uncertain. The CDR3 end falls 1 residue outside the read, so it is completed with the germline J gene. The V gene lost 0 bases and the J gene lost 0 bases, with 6 bases spanning the gap. Per germline, CDR1 GKSSPN and CDR2 SITVG. The CDR3 totals 14 residues. Full variable domain (remainder filled in from reference TRBV31 and TRBJ1-3): AQTIHQWPVAEIKAVGSPLSLGCTIKGKSSPNLYWYWQATGGTLQQLFYSITVGQVESVVQLNLSASRPKDDQFILSTEKLLLSHSGFYLCAWSLGNSGNTLYFGEGSRLIVV.

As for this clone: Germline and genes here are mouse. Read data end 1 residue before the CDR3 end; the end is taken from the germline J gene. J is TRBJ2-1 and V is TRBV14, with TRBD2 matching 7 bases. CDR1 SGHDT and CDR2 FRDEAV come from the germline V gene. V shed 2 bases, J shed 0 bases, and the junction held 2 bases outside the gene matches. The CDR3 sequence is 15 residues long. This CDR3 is CASSFWGVNYAEQFF. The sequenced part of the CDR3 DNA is TGTGCCAGCAGTTTTTGGGGGGTTAACTATGCTGAGCAGTTC.